Below are 26 T cell receptor beta chains sequenced from a single sample in a study of T cells in Graves' hyperthyroidism and ophthalmopathy. RNA transcripts yielded amplified TCR beta CDR3 regions. Carried out on the TCR CDR3, a first-round RT-PCR used the HTBI primer set. Using its own MiXCR run on the multiplex PCR reads, TCRdb lists one record per CDR3 protein. The sample contains 450,000 to 500,000 distinct CDR3 sequences, 20% to 25% of which appear only once. Sequences were obtained from blood. These receptors were collected from a woman aged 70-85 years with Graves' ophthalmopathy.

The chain employs TRBV11-3 and TRBJ2-3; TRBD2 matches 7 bases. CDR1 and CDR2 (germline): SGHNT, YENEEA. With V trimmed by 8 bases and J by 2 bases, 13 bases remained unmatched. The CDR3 has 16 residues. Written as DNA, the CDR3 is TGTGCCAGCTCACCACCGGTAGCGGGCCTCACAGATACGCAGTATTTT. This gives the protein CASSPPVAGLTDTQYF.

The J gene is TRBJ2-2, the V gene TRBV3-1, with D unresolved. The CDR3 totals 14 residues. Deletions cut 0 bases from V and 2 bases from J, with 4 bases between. CDR1 is LGHDT and CDR2 is YNNKEL in the germline V gene (reference sequence). DNA of the CDR3: TGTGCCAGCAGCCAAGAACACAACACCGGGGAGCTGTTTTTT. It specifies CASSQEHNTGELFF.

The chain joins TRBV6-1 to TRBJ2-1; 7 bases align to TRBD1. Germline V gene sequence: CDR1 MNHNS, CDR2 SASEGT. The CDR3 is 13 residues long. With V trimmed by 6 bases and J by 7 bases, 6 bases remained unmatched. The CDR3 sequence: CASSPGQANEQFF. The DNA for the CDR3 is TGTGCCAGCAGCCCCGGACAGGCTAATGAGCAGTTCTTC.

The chain joins TRBV27 to TRBJ2-1; D may be TRBD1 (6 bases). Germline CDR1 MNHEY, CDR2 SMNVEV (reference sequence). This CDR3 comprises 14 residues. V lost 8 bases and J lost 4, with 15 bases in between. The CDR3 DNA reads TGTGCCAGCTCCTTAGGGACACTATACAATGAGCAGTTCTTC. It codes for CASSLGTLYNEQFF.

The rearrangement uses TRBV5-1 and TRBJ2-7, with TRBD1 matching over 9 bases. Trimming removed 4 bases from V and 5 bases from J; junction bases left unmatched: 7. Germline assignment: CDR1 SGHRS and CDR2 YFSETQ. The CDR3 contains 14 residues. The CDR3, as DNA: TGCGCCAGCAGCAATCCCGGGACAGGGAACGAGCAGTACTTC. Amino acids: CASSNPGTGNEQYF.

This clonotype showed up just a few times. The chain recombines TRBV6-1 with TRBJ2-5; D is perhaps TRBD2 (5 bases). Germline-derived CDR1 and CDR2 are MNHNS and SASEGT. The CDR3 is made up of 13 amino acids. V lost 7 bases and J lost 7, with 16 bases in between. The CDR3 sequence: CASKSPGIGTQYF. DNA of the CDR3: TGTGCCAGCAAGAGTCCGGGAATCGGGACCCAGTACTTC.

The CDR3 region is CSARDSQGPVDGYTF. The CDR3 coding sequence is TGCAGTGCTAGAGATTCGCAGGGGCCGGTGGATGGCTACACCTTC. The rearrangement uses TRBV20-1 and TRBJ1-2; tentative D call: TRBD1 (6 bases). CDR3 size: 15 residues. Germline V gene data show CDR1 as DFQATT and CDR2 as SNEGSKA (reference sequence). Trimming took off 0 bases at V and 6 bases at J, with 17 bases between the two ends.

The chain employs TRBV7-9 and TRBJ2-1; 9 nucleotides agree with TRBD2. The germline gives CDR1 SEHNR, CDR2 FQNEAQ (reference sequence). Germline trimming cut 1 base from V and 5 bases from J; bases unmatched to any gene: 6. The CDR3 runs to 16 residues. CDR3 region: CASSLVWREGNNEQFF. The CDR3 DNA follows: TGTGCCAGCAGCTTAGTGTGGCGGGAGGGCAACAATGAGCAGTTCTTC.

The gene calls are TRBV6-1 and TRBJ1-1; perhaps TRBD1 as D (5 bases). Looked up from germline, CDR1 is MNHNS and CDR2 is SASEGT. The CDR3 is made up of 13 amino acids. V lost 7 bases to trimming and J lost 5 bases, with 14 bases between them. The CDR3 DNA reads TGTGCCAGCATGCAAGCGGGGGAAACTGAAGCTTTCTTT. This gives the protein CASMQAGETEAFF.

The genes are TRBV10-3 and TRBJ2-2; 11 nucleotides match TRBD2. The length of the CDR3 is 17 residues. Germline CDR1 reads ENHRY; CDR2 reads SYGVKD. Germline trimming cut 3 bases from V and 4 bases from J; bases unmatched to any gene: 7. The CDR3 here is CAISDRLAGLSTGELFF. The CDR3 DNA is TGTGCCATCAGTGATCGACTAGCGGGACTAAGCACCGGGGAGCTGTTTTTT.

This clonotype has only a few counts. The chain uses TRBV10-3 and TRBJ2-7; TRBD2 aligns across 13 bases. The CDR3 is made up of 13 amino acids. Per the germline V gene, CDR1 is ENHRY and CDR2 is SYGVKD. The J segment lost 5 bases and the V segment lost 10 bases, leaving 5 bases of the junction unmatched. The chain's CDR3 is CATVGLAGNEQYF. CDR3 nucleotides: TGTGCCACCGTGGGACTAGCGGGAAACGAGCAGTACTTC.

The chain has TRBV9 and TRBJ2-1; D might be TRBD1 (6 bases). This CDR3 comprises 15 residues. Germline CDR1 is SGDLS and CDR2 is YYNGEE. V was shortened by 4 bases and J by 10 bases, with 21 bases between the two germline ends. The CDR3 spells CASSRTERLTGEQFF. CDR3 in DNA: TGTGCCAGCAGCCGGACAGAGAGGCTGACGGGCGAGCAGTTCTTC.

This clonotype was seen at least ten times. V usage is TRBV12-3 or TRBV12-4 and J usage is TRBJ1-4; TRBD1 agrees at 10 bases. This CDR3 spans 15 amino acids. Trimming took 5 bases from V and 8 from J; bases not matched to a gene: 8. CDR3 protein: CASSTRDRGREKLFF. The CDR3 bases are TGTGCCAGCAGTACAAGGGACAGGGGCAGGGAAAAACTGTTTTTT.

This clonotype was recorded a few times. This chain connects TRBV30 to TRBJ2-7, with 7 bases identical to TRBD1. V was pared by 0 bases and J by 0 bases, with 2 bases of the junction left unmatched. Germline V gene lookup returns CDR1 GTSNPN and CDR2 SVGIG (reference sequence). The CDR3 is 14 residues long. DNA for the CDR3: TGTGCCTGGAGTGTATCAGGGGGCTCCTACGAGCAGTACTTC. This sequence encodes CAWSVSGGSYEQYF.

This clonotype was detected only a few times. This rearrangement joins TRBV27 to TRBJ2-4, with D possibly TRBD2 on 5 matching bases. CDR1 and CDR2 (germline): MNHEY, SMNVEV (reference sequence). The V end was cut by 3 bases, the J end by 0 bases, with 12 bases between. This CDR3 spans 16 amino acids. Here the CDR3 DNA reads TGTGCCAGCAGTTTGGGATGGACTTTAGCCAAAAACATTCAGTACTTC. Translating it yields CASSLGWTLAKNIQYF.

The gene calls are TRBV20-1 and TRBJ1-2, with D possibly being TRBD1 (6 bases). With 1 base removed from V and 5 bases from J, the gap between germline ends came to 17 bases. CDR1 is DFQATT and CDR2 is SNEGSKA in the germline V gene (reference sequence). The CDR3 has 15 amino acids. The CDR3 nucleotides read TGCAGTGCTAGAGTGAGGGGGGCGCCTCAGTATGGCTACACCTTC. It encodes CSARVRGAPQYGYTF.

V usage is TRBV19 and J usage is TRBJ2-5; D possibly corresponds to TRBD2 (5 bases). Trimming took off 7 bases at V and 1 base at J, with 19 bases between the two ends. The germline CDR1 and CDR2 sequences are LNHDA and SQIVND (reference sequence). The length of the CDR3 is 16 residues. The CDR3 is CASTPRRGNLQETQYF. The CDR3 coding sequence is TGTGCCAGTACTCCTAGAAGAGGGAACCTCCAAGAGACCCAGTACTTC.

The chain employs TRBV28 and TRBJ1-4; 8 bases line up with TRBD1. The V gene end was trimmed by 3 bases and the J gene end by 8 bases; junction bases not matched to a gene: 11. The CDR3 spans 16 residues. Germline CDR1 MDHEN, CDR2 SYDVKM. CDR3 region: CASSFPAGGGLEKLFF. The CDR3 DNA sequence: TGTGCCAGCAGTTTTCCGGCAGGGGGCGGATTGGAAAAACTGTTTTTT.

This sequence joins TRBV3-1 and TRBJ1-1; unclear D gene. Trimming left V 4 bases short and J 5 bases short, with 11 bases between. This CDR3 spans 13 amino acids. Germline CDR1 LGHDT, CDR2 YNNKEL (reference sequence). The CDR3 DNA is TGTGCCAGCAGCCGCGCGGAAGGGACTGAAGCTTTCTTT. The encoded protein is CASSRAEGTEAFF.

V usage is TRBV20-1 and J usage is TRBJ2-1, with a weak D call TRBD1 (7 bases). This CDR3 has 15 amino acids. V was clipped by 0 bases and J by 11 bases, with 20 bases between them. The germline gives CDR1 DFQATT, CDR2 SNEGSKA (reference sequence). CDR3 nucleotide sequence: TGCAGTGCTAGAGATCATGGCCAGGGGGGAGTCAAGCAGTTCTTC. Translating it yields CSARDHGQGGVKQFF.

This clonotype has just a few counts. The chain uses TRBV12-3 or TRBV12-4 and TRBJ2-2; maybe TRBD1 (6 bases). The length of the CDR3 is 11 residues. V lost 11 bases to trimming and J lost 4 bases, with 8 bases between them. CDR3 residues: CAGGGTGELFF. The DNA for the CDR3 is TGTGCCGGGGGCGGCACCGGGGAGCTGTTTTTT.

The chain uses TRBV6-2 or TRBV6-3 and TRBJ1-2; D is uncertain. The length of the CDR3 is 16 residues. V lost 7 bases and J lost 0, with 18 bases in between. Per germline, CDR1 MNHEY and CDR2 SVGEGT. Here the CDR3 reads CASTPSLGFSNYGYTF. Written as DNA, the CDR3 is TGTGCCAGCACCCCCTCCCTCGGGTTTTCTAACTATGGCTACACCTTC.

This clonotype turned up a few times. This chain connects TRBV6-1 to TRBJ1-5, with D possibly matching TRBD1 (5 bases). The CDR3 has 13 residues. Trimming removed 5 bases from V and 5 bases from J, with 10 bases in between. Germline values: CDR1 MNHNS, CDR2 SASEGT. The CDR3 nucleotides read TGTGCCAGCAGTACGATGACAGATCAGCCCCAGCATTTT. It is translated as CASSTMTDQPQHF.

The V call is TRBV7-9, the J call TRBJ2-3, with D uncertain. Trimming removed 1 base at V and 2 bases at J, with 10 bases between. This CDR3 is 15 amino acids long. Per the germline V gene, CDR1 is SEHNR and CDR2 is FQNEAQ (reference sequence). The CDR3: CASSLGGAFTDTQYF. The CDR3 nucleotides are TGTGCCAGCAGCTTAGGAGGAGCCTTCACAGATACGCAGTATTTT. The full variable domain, its missing parts supplied by reference TRBV7-9 and TRBJ2-3, is DTGVSQNPRHKITKRGQNVTFRCDPISEHNRLYWYRQTLGQGPEFLTYFQNEAQLEKSRLLSDRFSAERPKGSFSTLEIQRTEQGDSAMYLCASSLGGAFTDTQYFGPGTRLTVL.

This clonotype has just a few counts. The V call is TRBV27, the J call TRBJ2-7; D might be TRBD1 (6 bases). The ends were cut back, 1 base at V and 3 bases at J, with 10 bases in the middle. Germline V gene data show CDR1 as MNHEY and CDR2 as SMNVEV (reference sequence). This CDR3 has 14 amino acids. Written as DNA, the CDR3 is TGTGCCAGCAGTTTATGGTTGACAGGCTACGAGCAGTACTTC. It yields the protein CASSLWLTGYEQYF.

This clonotype showed up many times. The chain uses TRBV12-3 or TRBV12-4 and TRBJ1-1; weak D call: TRBD1 (6 bases). Trimming removed 8 bases from V and 1 base from J, with 14 bases in between. This CDR3 region has 14 residues. In nucleotides, the CDR3 is TGTGCCAGCTGCATCCCAGGGGCGAACACTGAAGCTTTCTTT. It translates to CASCIPGANTEAFF.